The TCR beta chain described here comes from a study of blood T cell repertoires in COVID-19. Libraries were prepared by immunoSEQ multiplex PCR; TCRdb keeps only in-frame clonotypes and omits some of them. The table records approximately 240,000 clones, 80% to 90% of them present only once. CDR3 length: 15 amino acids. V was pared by 0 bases and J by 4 bases, with 3 bases of the junction left unmatched. Germline CDR1 is SGHRS and CDR2 is YFSETQ. This rearrangement joins TRBV5-1 to TRBJ2-1, with 8 bases fitting TRBD2. The sequence was collected from a woman aged 18-29 years in a cohort exposed to, infected with or recovered from COVID-19 (not recorded which). The sample was PBMCs or T cells enriched from blood (not recorded which). CDR3 nucleotide sequence: TGCGCCAGCAGCTTGGTTAGCGGGGAGTACAATGAGCAGTTCTTC. Translated: CASSLVSGEYNEQFF.